This T cell receptor (beta chain) was identified during a study of T cell repertoires in cytomegalovirus infection. Study summary: Recently described HLA-C-restricted plus well-studied HLA-B-restricted CMV epitopes were used. Both CMV infection and a matching HLA type were indicated by public TCR beta signatures.

TCRdb recomputed calls from the reads with MiXCR, one row per CDR3 protein. The table shows around 900,000 distinct CDR3 sequences, with under 40% occurring only once. CDR1 is MNHEY, CDR2 SMNVEV, per germline (reference sequence). The V end lost 6 bases, the J end lost 4 bases, and 12 bases lay between the germline ends. CDR3 length: 13 residues. There are a few counts of this clonotype. Its antigen is still unknown. Study-level findings and limits: Pooled public TCR beta family frequency picked out CMV carriers with the relevant HLA. HLA-C-restricted CMV clonotypes gave the most frequent clonotype in two of eight donors.

This receptor was identified in a human donor in good health (CMV status not recorded). Some clones in this sample may be carry-over from other donors' samples. The source was cultured CD8+ T cells from PBMCs, collected from culture after CMV antigen stimulation. The genes are TRBV27 and TRBJ1-1; weak D call: TRBD1 (5 bases). The CDR3 reads CASRWGSTTEAFF. CDR3 DNA: TGTGCCAGCAGGTGGGGCAGTACCACTGAAGCTTTCTTT.